This TCR beta chain was profiled in a study of control samples from healthy donors and cancer patients. V gave up 0 bases and J gave up 0 bases, with 9 bases separating them. There are 15 residues in the CDR3. The germline CDR1 and CDR2 sequences are MNHEY and SVGAGI. Profiled with immunoSEQ multiplex PCR; TCRdb holds only in-frame clones, not every one. The sample consists of about 120,000 clones, around 89% of them appearing once. The TCR originated in a woman aged 45 to 65 with colorectal cancer. Sequencing was performed on PBMCs. J is TRBJ2-7 and V is TRBV6-5; D is unresolved. CDR3 sequence reads: CASSYSQPSSYEQYF. CDR3 bases: TGTGCCAGCAGTTACTCGCAGCCGAGCTCCTACGAGCAGTACTTC.